This T cell receptor (beta chain) appears in the sequencing data of a study of control samples from healthy donors and cancer patients. TCRdb's copy holds only in-frame clones and misses some; the assay was immunoSEQ multiplex PCR. The sample lists roughly 200,000 clones, 85% to 95% occurring once. This clone was recorded a few times. The clonotype originates from a man aged 45-60 years in good health. The sequenced sample consisted of blood.

The CDR3 nucleotides are TGTGCCAGCTCACCACCCTCGGGAAACACCGGGGAGCTGTTTTTT. Protein sequence: CASSPPSGNTGELFF. The J gene is TRBJ2-2, the V gene TRBV18, with a possible D match to TRBD2 (5 bases). Germline values: CDR1 KGHSH, CDR2 LQKENI. Deletions cut 0 bases from V and 2 bases from J, with 7 bases between. The CDR3 sequence is 15 residues long.